The 4 T cell receptor beta chains reported below all come from one sample, sequenced in a study of early T cells in non-severe SARS-CoV-2 infection. TCRdb reprocessed the 5' RACE reads via MiXCR and lists one record per CDR3 protein. The table shows tens of thousands of distinct CDR3 sequences, with 7% to 9.5% occurring only once. Here the sequenced sample was whole blood, taken at baseline. The receptors originated from an adult who was a healthcare worker with PCR-confirmed SARS-CoV-2 infection or an uninfected control (not recorded which).

This clonotype was seen more than once but under ten times. The CDR3 loop reads CASSEEQGALAPLHF. The CDR3 DNA is TGCGCCAGCAGCGAGGAACAGGGGGCGTTGGCACCCCTCCACTTT. The chain carries TRBV5-1 and TRBJ1-6; TRBD1 matches at 9 bases. The ends lost 4 bases at V and 11 bases at J; junction bases unmatched: 10. CDR3 length equals 15 residues. CDR1 is SGHRS, CDR2 YFSETQ, per germline.

This clonotype has only a few counts. DNA for the CDR3: TGTGCCAGCAGCTTTGGGACAGGGGCCTACGAGCAGTACTTC. Translated: CASSFGTGAYEQYF. The chain is built from TRBV5-5 and TRBJ2-7; 10 bases are a match to TRBD1. The CDR3 totals 14 residues. Germline lookup yields CDR1 SGHKS and CDR2 YYEKEE (reference sequence). J was trimmed by 2 bases and V by 2 bases; bases with no gene match: 1.

In its sample, this clonotype is medium-sized (0.01 to 0.1%). The CDR3 bases are TGTGCCAGCAGCCCTCCCCTCGACACTGAAGCTTTCTTT. Amino acids: CASSPPLDTEAFF. V and J are TRBV7-9 and TRBJ1-1; no clear D gene. V lost 5 bases to trimming and J lost 3 bases, with 10 bases between them. Germline V gene lookup returns CDR1 SEHNR and CDR2 FQNEAQ (reference sequence). The CDR3 totals 13 residues. Looking up the rest from reference TRBV7-9 and TRBJ1-1 gives the full variable domain: DTGVSQNPRHKITKRGQNVTFRCDPISEHNRLYWYRQTLGQGPEFLTYFQNEAQLEKSRLLSDRFSAERPKGSFSTLEIQRTEQGDSAMYLCASSPPLDTEAFFGQGTRLTVV.

The chain is built from TRBV11-2 and TRBJ2-4, with TRBD2 matching over 13 bases. The CDR3 length is 20 residues. The V gene's germline CDR1 is SGHAT and CDR2 FQNNGV. The V gene end was trimmed by 2 bases and the J gene end by 0 bases; junction bases not matched to a gene: 10. The CDR3 spells CASSLRGTSGTDIAKNIQYF. DNA for the CDR3: TGTGCCAGCAGCTTAAGAGGGACTAGCGGGACCGACATAGCCAAAAACATTCAGTACTTC.